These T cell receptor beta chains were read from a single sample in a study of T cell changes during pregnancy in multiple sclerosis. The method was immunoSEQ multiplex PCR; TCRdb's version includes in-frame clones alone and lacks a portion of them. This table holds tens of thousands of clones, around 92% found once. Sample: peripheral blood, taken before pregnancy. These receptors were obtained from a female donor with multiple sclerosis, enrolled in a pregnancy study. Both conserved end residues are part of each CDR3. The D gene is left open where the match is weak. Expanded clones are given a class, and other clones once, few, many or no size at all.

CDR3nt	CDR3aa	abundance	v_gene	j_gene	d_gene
TGTGCCAGCAGCGCGGGGACAGCCCTTACCGGGGAGCTGTTTTTT	CASSAGTALTGELFF	once	TRBV7-8	TRBJ2-2	-
TGTGCCAGCACCTCCGGGACAGGGAACACCGGGGAGCTGTTTTTT	CASTSGTGNTGELFF	-	TRBV19	TRBJ2-2	TRBD1
TGTGCCAGCAACTACGCGGGAGTCTACGAGCAGTACTTC	CASNYAGVYEQYF	-	TRBV7-2	TRBJ2-7	TRBD2
TGTGCCAGTAGTATGGCGGGGCGGCCGACCTACGAGCAGTACTTC	CASSMAGRPTYEQYF	-	TRBV19	TRBJ2-7	-
TGCGCCAGCAGCCCGGACAGGGGCGATGGCTACACCTTC	CASSPDRGDGYTF	-	TRBV4-3	TRBJ1-2	TRBD1
TGTGCCAGCAGTCATCCGGGACAGATTAACACTGAAGCTTTCTTT	CASSHPGQINTEAFF	-	TRBV2	TRBJ1-1	TRBD1
TGCGCCAGCAGTCCCTCTCACAGGGATCGGTACGAGCAGTACTTC	CASSPSHRDRYEQYF	-	TRBV23-1	TRBJ2-7	-
TGTGCCAGCAGCTTGGCCGGGGGAGTTGGCTACACCTTC	CASSLAGGVGYTF	-	TRBV5-8	TRBJ1-2	-
TGTGCCAGTTCGAGCGGGGCCTACGAGCAGTACTTC	CASSSGAYEQYF	-	TRBV19	TRBJ2-7	TRBD2
TGTGCCAGCAGCTTCACGGGAGGGCCCTACAATGAGCAGTTCTTC	CASSFTGGPYNEQFF	-	TRBV7-9	TRBJ2-1	TRBD2
TGTGCCACGAGGCCCCAGGGGAGTAATGAAAAACTGTTTTTT	CATRPQGSNEKLFF	-	TRBV15	TRBJ1-4	-
TGCGCCAGCAGTGCTGAATTTTCAGGCCGCACAGATACGCAGTATTTT	CASSAEFSGRTDTQYF	-	TRBV10-2	TRBJ2-3	-
TGCGCCAGCCGGACCGGGACTAGTGCCCTCGAGCAGTACTTC	CASRTGTSALEQYF	-	TRBV4-1	TRBJ2-7	TRBD2
TGTGCCAGCAGTGATATGACAGGGTTGATGGGCTCCTACAATGAGCAGTTCTTC	CASSDMTGLMGSYNEQFF	once	TRBV25-1	TRBJ2-1	TRBD1
TGTGCCAGCAGCTTAGTTCCAGGTCTGGGTAGGGAGACCCAGTACTTC	CASSLVPGLGRETQYF	-	TRBV7-9	TRBJ2-5	-
TGTGCCAGCACCTCGATTTTGACTAGCGGGAGGGCGGGTGAGCAGTTCTTC	CASTSILTSGRAGEQFF	-	TRBV27	TRBJ2-1	TRBD2
TGTGCCAGCAGCCCCGGGACAGGGAATCAGCCCCAGCATTTT	CASSPGTGNQPQHF	once	TRBV7-2	TRBJ1-5	TRBD1
TGTGCCAGCAGCTTAGCCCGTGAGCAGTTCTTC	CASSLAREQFF	-	TRBV7-9	TRBJ2-1	-
TGTGCCAGCAGCCCGGCTTTTGGACAGGGCCCTAATGAAAAACTGTTTTTT	CASSPAFGQGPNEKLFF	-	TRBV7-9	TRBJ1-4	TRBD1
TGCGCCAGCAGCCAAGAAGTGCGGGGAGTGGTCTACGAGCAGTACTTC	CASSQEVRGVVYEQYF	-	TRBV4-3	TRBJ2-7	-
TGTGCCAGCAGTCCCGGACAGGGGGCGATGTACTATGGCTACACCTTC	CASSPGQGAMYYGYTF	-	TRBV27	TRBJ1-2	TRBD1
TGTGCCAGCAGCTGGGACACCCCTCAGCCCCAGCATTTT	CASSWDTPQPQHF	-	TRBV28	TRBJ1-5	-
TGTGCCAGTAGTATCCCCGGGTTGCCCCACACCTTC	CASSIPGLPHTF	-	TRBV19	TRBJ1-2	-
TGTGCCAGCAGCCAGCAGTCGGCCGGGATATATGGCTACACCTTC	CASSQQSAGIYGYTF	-	TRBV14	TRBJ1-2	-
TGTGCCAGCAGCTTGAGCGGGACCATTACCAATGAGCAGTTCTTC	CASSLSGTITNEQFF	-	TRBV7-9	TRBJ2-1	TRBD2
TGTGCCAGCAGTTTTACTACTAGCGGGAGAGGTGGGGCCAACGTCCTGACTTTC	CASSFTTSGRGGANVLTF	once	TRBV27	TRBJ2-6	TRBD2
TGTGCCAGCGGATCTATCAGGGAACCGAATGAAAAACTGTTTTTT	CASGSIREPNEKLFF	-	TRBV25-1	TRBJ1-4	-
TGTGCCAGCAGCTTGGAGCGGGTCTCCTACAATGAGCAGTTCTTC	CASSLERVSYNEQFF	-	TRBV5-4	TRBJ2-1	-
TGTGCCAGCAGTTTACATTGTCGAGTTGGGGACTGCTATGGCTACACCTTC	CASSLHCRVGDCYGYTF	-	TRBV28	TRBJ1-2	-
TGCGCCAGCAGCCAAGAGCGCGGGGAGACTGAAGCTTTCTTT	CASSQERGETEAFF	-	TRBV4-3	TRBJ1-1	-
TGTGCCAGCAGCGGGAGGACTAGCGGGAGGATGTACAATGAGCAGTTCTTC	CASSGRTSGRMYNEQFF	-	TRBV5-6	TRBJ2-1	TRBD2
TGTGCCAGCAGCTGGAGAGGCCCAGCAAGCTCCTACGAGCAGTACTTC	CASSWRGPASSYEQYF	-	TRBV11-3	TRBJ2-7	-
TGTGCCAGCAGCCAACGGACTAGCGGAGATCAGCCCCAGCATTTT	CASSQRTSGDQPQHF	-	TRBV4-2	TRBJ1-5	-
TGTGCCAGCAGCGGCCTCCCACAGGCCAACACCGGGGAGCTGTTTTTT	CASSGLPQANTGELFF	-	TRBV9	TRBJ2-2	-
TGTGCCAGCAGACCACAGGGGGGCTCTGGAAACACCATATATTTT	CASRPQGGSGNTIYF	-	TRBV7-9	TRBJ1-3	TRBD1
TGTGCCAGCAGATCACAGGGGGGGAACTATGGCTACACCTTC	CASRSQGGNYGYTF	-	TRBV2	TRBJ1-2	TRBD1
TGTGCCAGCAGCCAATCCTGGGCGTCCCGCACAGATACGCAGTATTTT	CASSQSWASRTDTQYF	once	TRBV2	TRBJ2-3	-
TGTGCCACCTTCGGGGGTTCTGGAAACACCATATATTTT	CATFGGSGNTIYF	-	TRBV19	TRBJ1-3	-
TGTGCCATCAGTGAGTCTCTAGCGGGAGGTTCCTACTCCTACAATGAGCAGTTCTTC	CAISESLAGGSYSYNEQFF	-	TRBV10-3	TRBJ2-1	TRBD2
TGTGCCAGCAGCTTTGACAGCTATGGCTACACCTTC	CASSFDSYGYTF	-	TRBV7-8	TRBJ1-2	-